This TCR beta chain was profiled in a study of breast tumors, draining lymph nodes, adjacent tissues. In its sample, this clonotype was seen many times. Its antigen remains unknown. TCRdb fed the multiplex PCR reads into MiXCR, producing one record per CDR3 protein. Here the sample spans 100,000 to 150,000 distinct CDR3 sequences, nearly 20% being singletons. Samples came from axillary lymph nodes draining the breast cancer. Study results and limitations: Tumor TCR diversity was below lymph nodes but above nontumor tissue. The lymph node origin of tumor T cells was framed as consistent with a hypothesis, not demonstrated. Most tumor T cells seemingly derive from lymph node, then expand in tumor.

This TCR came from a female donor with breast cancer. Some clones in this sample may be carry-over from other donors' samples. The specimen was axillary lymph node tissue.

Here the CDR3 DNA reads TGTGCCAGCAGTGCCTTATCCCAAGAGACCCAGTACTTC. As protein: CASSALSQETQYF. This chain joins TRBV7-2 and TRBJ2-5; D remains ambiguous. Germline V gene lookup returns CDR1 SGHTA and CDR2 FQGNSA. V was cut by 6 bases and J by 1 base, with 9 bases left in between. The CDR3 loop spans 13 amino acids.